The clone carrying this T cell receptor (beta chain) has just one count. The sample comes from a study of blood T cell repertoires in COVID-19. The overall study: The United States, Italy and Spain were the sources of the acute and convalescent COVID-19 samples. The analysed material was cDNA or gDNA that came from T cells, B-cell-depleted T cells, or PBMCs.

In the source study's methods: Using reference gene primer amplification, nucleated cell counts were estimated. The data were produced by immunoSEQ multiplex PCR, yet TCRdb's version contains in-frame clones alone and is incomplete. V and J calls plus clone size are reproduced from that table; the DNA served to infer D and trimming. The sample has around 230,000 clones, 82% seen once. CDR3 size: 14 residues. CDR1 and CDR2 (germline): SNHLY, FYNNEI. J gave up 10 bases and V 5 bases, and 6 bases lay outside the gene matches. The receptor was isolated from a woman aged 55-70 years with active or convalescent COVID-19. Sequencing was performed on peripheral blood. The chain joins TRBV2 to TRBJ1-6; 9 bases match TRBD1. CDR3 sequence: CASSRTGERSPLHF. The CDR3 nucleotides read TGTGCCAGCAGTCGGACAGGGGAACGATCACCCCTCCACTTT.